This entry concerns a single T cell receptor (beta chain). The J segment lost 6 bases and the V segment lost 5 bases, leaving 10 bases of the junction unmatched. This CDR3 contains 16 residues. CDR1 is SGHNT, CDR2 YYREEE, per germline (reference sequence). This record belongs to a study of blood T cell repertoires in COVID-19. Looking at the study overall: From T cells, B-cell-depleted T cells, or PBMCs came the material, which was cDNA or gDNA.

Original data processing: Reference gene primer amplification yielded estimated nucleated cell counts. Some clones are missing from TCRdb's copy, which holds only in-frame ones; the method was immunoSEQ multiplex PCR. The V and J calls and clone size are taken from that table; D and trimming were inferred from the DNA. The sample gives tens of thousands of clones, 90% of which show up once; 1.3% to 1.5% is in the top ten. The sequenced sample consisted of peripheral blood. The clonotype was recovered from a man aged 45-65 years with acute or convalescent COVID-19. The rearrangement joins TRBV5-4 to TRBJ2-2; the match to TRBD2 covers 10 bases. DNA of the CDR3: TGTGCCAGCAGATCCAGAAGCGGGGGGGCCGCCGGGGAGCTGTTTTTT. Protein sequence: CASRSRSGGAAGELFF.